Each of the 22 T cell receptor beta chains below was sequenced from the same sample in a study of cytomegalovirus exposure and HLA in healthy donors. Primers: 60 Vbeta forward and 13 Jbeta reverse. This table comes from immunoSEQ multiplex PCR, and its TCRdb copy is limited to in-frame clones, with some not included. Of 150,000 to 200,000 clones in the sample, under 80% are singletons; the top ten hold around 14%. The sequencing sample was made of PBMCs. The receptors here all came from a woman aged 45-59 years in good health and CMV-seropositive.

The rearrangement joins TRBV9 to TRBJ2-3; D might be TRBD2 (6 bases). The germline V gene encodes CDR1 SGDLS and CDR2 YYNGEE. This CDR3 is 16 amino acids long. Trimming stripped 0 bases from V and 2 bases from J, with 13 bases between. CDR3 DNA: TGTGCCAGCAGCGTAGAGGGATGGGGGGACACAGATACGCAGTATTTT. Encoded protein: CASSVEGWGDTDTQYF.

This clone was picked up one time. The V and J genes are TRBV5-4 and TRBJ2-1, with D possibly being TRBD1 (6 bases). CDR1 and CDR2 from the germline V gene are SGHNT and YYREEE (reference sequence). Trimming removed 4 bases from V and 7 bases from J, with 18 bases in between. The CDR3 has 15 residues. The CDR3 DNA is TGTGCCAGCAGCGTTAGCGTGGGGGCATTGAATGAGCAGTTCTTC. Its protein product is CASSVSVGALNEQFF.

V is TRBV7-9 and J is TRBJ1-4; D is possibly TRBD1 (6 bases). This CDR3 spans 12 amino acids. Germline CDR1 and CDR2: SEHNR and FQNEAQ (reference sequence). Trimming took 5 bases from V and 11 from J, leaving 12 bases between them. CDR3: CASSTQGGKLFF. The CDR3 DNA sequence: TGTGCCAGCAGCACACAGGGTGGGAAACTGTTTTTT. The variable domain in full, with the rest retrieved from reference TRBV7-9 and TRBJ1-4, is DTGVSQNPRHKITKRGQNVTFRCDPISEHNRLYWYRQTLGQGPEFLTYFQNEAQLEKSRLLSDRFSAERPKGSFSTLEIQRTEQGDSAMYLCASSTQGGKLFFGSGTQLSVL.

The chain links TRBV5-6 to TRBJ1-6, with 11 bases fitting TRBD1. The CDR3 contains 15 residues. In germline, CDR1 is SGHDT, CDR2 YYEEEE. V was clipped by 4 bases and J by 8 bases; unmatched bases: 5. The CDR3 DNA sequence: TGTGCCAGCAGCGCCCCGGGACAGGGGGATTCACCCCTCCACTTT. Its protein is CASSAPGQGDSPLHF. The entire variable domain, with the rest obtained from reference TRBV5-6 and TRBJ1-6, is as follows: DAGVTQSPTHLIKTRGQQVTLRCSPKSGHDTVSWYQQALGQGPQFIFQYYEEEERQRGNFPDRFSGHQFPNYSSELNVNALLLGDSALYLCASSAPGQGDSPLHFGNGTRLTVT.

This chain uses TRBV7-9 with TRBJ2-2; D is possibly TRBD2 (6 bases). Trimming left V 5 bases short and J 7 bases short, with 20 bases between. The germline gives CDR1 SEHNR, CDR2 FQNEAQ (reference sequence). This CDR3 spans 16 amino acids. In DNA, the CDR3 is TGTGCCAGCAGCCTTACGGGCGGGGCCGTAGTCGGGGAGCTGTTTTTT. It encodes CASSLTGGAVVGELFF.

This chain links TRBV14 with TRBJ2-2; possibly TRBD2 for D (5 bases). V lost 2 bases and J 5 bases, leaving 12 bases between the germline ends. The germline CDR1 and CDR2 sequences are SGHDN and FVKESK. This CDR3 is 15 amino acids long. The CDR3, as DNA: TGTGCCAGCAGCCAAAACGCGGGTTGGACCGGGGAGCTGTTTTTT. It codes for CASSQNAGWTGELFF.

The rearrangement links TRBV9 to TRBJ2-1; D gene unclear. Looked up from germline, CDR1 is SGDLS and CDR2 is YYNGEE. This CDR3 contains 13 residues. V shed 4 bases and J shed 6 bases, with 11 bases lying between them. CDR3 bases: TGTGCCAGCAGCCCCAAGGAGATCAATGAGCAGTTCTTC. Translation gives CASSPKEINEQFF.

This clone turned up a few times. This chain links TRBV18 with TRBJ1-1; TRBD1 is a possible D gene (5 bases). V was cut by 2 bases and J by 4 bases, with 14 bases left in between. CDR1 is KGHSH and CDR2 is LQKENI in the germline V gene. The CDR3 is made up of 15 amino acids. This CDR3 reads CASSPNLSQGTEAFF. CDR3 bases: TGTGCCAGCTCACCAAACCTCTCTCAGGGCACTGAAGCTTTCTTT.

The gene calls are TRBV2 and TRBJ2-1; 7 nucleotides align to TRBD2. Germline V lookup: CDR1 SNHLY, CDR2 FYNNEI. The V and J ends lost 2 bases and 1 base, in that order; junction bases with no gene match: 14. The CDR3 has 19 residues. The CDR3 region is CASSESPPTSAPSYNEQFF. Written as DNA, the CDR3 is TGTGCCAGCAGTGAATCGCCCCCTACTAGCGCACCGTCCTACAATGAGCAGTTCTTC. Full variable domain (remainder filled in from reference TRBV2 and TRBJ2-1): EPEVTQTPSHQVTQMGQEVILRCVPISNHLYFYWYRQILGQKVEFLVSFYNNEISEKSEIFDDQFSVERPDGSNFTLKIRSTKLEDSAMYFCASSESPPTSAPSYNEQFFGPGTRLTVL.

This clone occurred a few times. This chain connects TRBV11-2 to TRBJ2-1, with 7 bases fitting TRBD2. The CDR3 is made up of 16 amino acids. The germline gives CDR1 SGHAT, CDR2 FQNNGV. Unmatched junction bases numbered 6, after V lost 3 bases and J lost 1 base. CDR3 sequence reads: CASSFGLGGSYNEQFF. Written as DNA, the CDR3 is TGTGCCAGCAGCTTTGGCTTGGGGGGGTCCTACAATGAGCAGTTCTTC.

The chain employs TRBV5-6 and TRBJ1-3; D is unresolved. This CDR3 has 17 amino acids. Germline CDR1 is SGHDT and CDR2 is YYEEEE. Trimming left V 1 base short and J 0 bases short, with 14 bases between. The CDR3 coding sequence is TGTGCCAGCAGCTTGTCACGCTTCGGGGACTCTGGAAACACCATATATTTT. As protein: CASSLSRFGDSGNTIYF.

The CDR3 DNA is TGTGCCAGCTCACCCTATACAGGCGAGAACACTGAAGCTTTCTTT. This gives the protein CASSPYTGENTEAFF. This chain links TRBV18 with TRBJ1-1, with D perhaps matching TRBD1 (5 bases). CDR1 and CDR2 (germline): KGHSH, LQKENI. V was cut by 3 bases and J by 1 base, with 12 bases left in between. The CDR3 covers 15 residues.

This rearrangement joins TRBV5-1 to TRBJ1-2, with 8 bases that match TRBD1. This CDR3 is built from 16 residues. CDR1 is SGHRS and CDR2 is YFSETQ in the germline V gene. V trimming: 3 bases; J trimming: 1 base; junction bases outside the gene matches: 8. In DNA, the CDR3 is TGCGCCAGCAGCTCACCGGACAGGGAGGTTAACTATGGCTACACCTTC. It yields the protein CASSSPDREVNYGYTF.

This clone was counted a few times. The chain combines TRBV6-1 with TRBJ1-5; D gene unclear. Germline V gene data show CDR1 as MNHNS and CDR2 as SASEGT. The CDR3 consists of 10 residues. CDR3 protein: CEPATQPQHF. The CDR3 nucleotides are TGTGAGCCTGCAACTCAGCCCCAGCATTTT.

J is TRBJ1-3 and V is TRBV30; D unresolved. The CDR3 totals 14 residues. V lost 6 bases and J lost 0, with 12 bases in between. Germline CDR1 GTSNPN, CDR2 SVGIG (reference sequence). CDR3 sequence: CACLGPSSGNTIYF. The CDR3 region has the DNA TGTGCCTGCCTGGGCCCCAGCTCTGGAAACACCATATATTTT.

The chain joins TRBV30 to TRBJ1-3; D uncertain. The CDR3 has 14 amino acids. CDR1 and CDR2 from the germline V gene are GTSNPN and SVGIG (reference sequence). V lost 1 base to trimming and J lost 0 bases, with 7 bases between them. CDR3 nucleotides: TGTGCCTGGAGTGGATCGGGCTCTGGAAACACCATATATTTT. Translated: CAWSGSGSGNTIYF.

The V call is TRBV6-5, the J call TRBJ1-1; TRBD1 agrees at 8 bases. CDR1 MNHEY and CDR2 SVGAGI come from the germline V gene. The CDR3 extends over 14 amino acids. The J segment lost 1 base and the V segment lost 6 bases, leaving 4 bases of the junction unmatched. The CDR3 loop is CASSYDRGNTEAFF. DNA of the CDR3: TGTGCCAGCAGCTATGACAGGGGGAACACTGAAGCTTTCTTT.

In nucleotides, the CDR3 is TGTGCCACCCGGGGGGGTCCCTATGGCTACACCTTC. This codes for CATRGGPYGYTF. The chain has TRBV6-5 and TRBJ1-2, with a possible D match to TRBD1 (5 bases). The V end lost 10 bases, the J end lost 4 bases, and 13 bases lay between the germline ends. Looked up from germline, CDR1 is MNHEY and CDR2 is SVGAGI. The CDR3 extends over 12 amino acids.

The chain is built from TRBV4-2 and TRBJ2-3; a possible D gene is TRBD2 (7 bases). This CDR3 is built from 16 residues. Trimming stripped 4 bases from V and 3 bases from J, with 17 bases between. The germline gives CDR1 LGHNA, CDR2 YNFKEQ. The CDR3 here is CASSPLEGGLTDTQYF. In nucleotides, the CDR3 is TGTGCCAGCAGCCCCTTGGAGGGGGGGCTGACAGATACGCAGTATTTT.

The V and J genes are TRBV4-1 and TRBJ1-6; 9 bases fit TRBD1. The junction had 7 bases not matched to a gene; V was cut back by 4 bases and J by 9 bases. Per germline, CDR1 MGHRA and CDR2 YSYEKL. The CDR3 runs to 15 residues. The CDR3 spells CASSRGGQGASPLHF. In DNA, the CDR3 is TGCGCCAGCAGCCGGGGGGGACAGGGCGCTTCACCCCTCCACTTT.

The chain links TRBV4-1 to TRBJ1-1, with D perhaps TRBD1 (6 bases). In germline, CDR1 is MGHRA, CDR2 YSYEKL. CDR3 size: 15 residues. Between the trimmed V and J ends, which lost 7 bases and 0 bases, there was a span of 15 bases. CDR3 nucleotide sequence: TGCGCCAGCACCTCAGGGGCAGACATGAACACTGAAGCTTTCTTT. It specifies CASTSGADMNTEAFF.

Here the CDR3 DNA reads TGTGCCAGCAGCTCAAGTAGTCAGGCCAGCTCCTATAATTCACCCCTCCACTTT. This codes for CASSSSSQASSYNSPLHF. The V call is TRBV7-6, the J call TRBJ1-6; D not certain. The germline gives CDR1 SGHVS, CDR2 FNYEAQ. This CDR3 is built from 18 residues. V lost 4 bases, J lost 0 bases, and 16 bases lay in between.